This passage covers 22 T cell receptor beta chains from one sample sequenced in a study of shared clonotypes between healthy human individuals. Only in-frame clones appear in the TCRdb table, and some are missing; sequencing was by immunoSEQ multiplex PCR. The sample contains 2 million to 2.5 million clones, about 90% of which appear only once. The sequenced sample consisted of naive CD4+ T cells from PBMCs. The subset: CD45RA+ positively selected. These receptor sequences come from a man younger than 35 in good health. Some clones in this sample may be carry-over from other donors' samples.

This rearrangement joins TRBV18 to TRBJ2-5; 9 bases align to TRBD1. This CDR3 has 15 amino acids. Germline V gene lookup returns CDR1 KGHSH and CDR2 LQKENI. V shed 4 bases, J shed 2 bases, and the junction held 5 bases outside the gene matches. As DNA, the CDR3 is TGTGCCAGCTCACAACAGGGGGCCGGTCAAGAGACCCAGTACTTC. Residues: CASSQQGAGQETQYF.

CDR3 in amino acids: CASMTGAHHNEQFF. The CDR3 DNA reads as TGTGCCAGTATGACAGGGGCCCATCACAATGAGCAGTTCTTC. The chain joins TRBV28 to TRBJ2-1; 8 nucleotides match TRBD1. This CDR3 contains 14 residues. V gave up 9 bases and J gave up 5 bases; unmatched junction bases: 9. In germline, CDR1 is MDHEN, CDR2 SYDVKM.

The chain couples TRBV5-1 to TRBJ2-7; D is possibly TRBD1 or TRBD2 (5 bases each). Germline CDR1 is SGHRS and CDR2 is YFSETQ. This CDR3 region has 12 residues. With 3 bases removed from V and 6 bases from J, the gap between germline ends came to 10 bases. The CDR3 DNA follows: TGCGCCAGCAGCTGGGGGAGTTTCGAGCAGTACTTC. Translation: CASSWGSFEQYF. Together with reference TRBV5-1 and TRBJ2-7, the CDR3 gives the full variable domain: KAGVTQTPRYLIKTRGQQVTLSCSPISGHRSVSWYQQTPGQGLQFLFEYFSETQRNKGNFPGRFSGRQFSNSRSEMNVSTLELGDSALYLCASSWGSFEQYFGPGTRLTVT.

The rearrangement joins TRBV30 to TRBJ1-4, with D perhaps matching TRBD1 (6 bases). Looked up from germline, CDR1 is GTSNPN and CDR2 is SVGIG (reference sequence). The V gene lost 5 bases and the J gene lost 12 bases, with 16 bases spanning the gap. CDR3 length equals 12 residues. The CDR3 DNA reads TGTGCCTGGTATTCAGGGGCGGGTGAACTGTTTTTT. Translated, it gives CAWYSGAGELFF.

V usage is TRBV19 and J usage is TRBJ1-2, with TRBD1 matching 7 bases. The CDR3 is 14 residues long. Germline CDR1 LNHDA, CDR2 SQIVND (reference sequence). V lost 7 bases, J lost 4 bases, and 9 bases stayed unmatched. In DNA form, the CDR3 reads TGTGCCAGTAACCTGCAGGGGGGACCCTATGGCTACACCTTC. Translation: CASNLQGGPYGYTF.

This CDR3 reads CASSVPSIPGELFF. CDR3 nucleotides: TGTGCCAGCAGCGTGCCCTCGATTCCCGGGGAGCTGTTTTTT. This chain connects TRBV9 to TRBJ2-2; D call uncertain. This CDR3 region has 14 residues. V was clipped by 2 bases and J by 6 bases, with 11 bases between them. Looked up from germline, CDR1 is SGDLS and CDR2 is YYNGEE.

V and J are TRBV5-6 and TRBJ2-6; 8 bases map to TRBD2. From germline, CDR1 is SGHDT and CDR2 YYEEEE. After removal of 0 bases from V and 2 bases from J, the junction contained 7 bases not matched to a gene. There are 18 residues in the CDR3. CDR3 sequence (DNA): TGTGCCAGCAGCTTGGGTGGCGGGGGGCGGACTGGGGCCAACGTCCTGACTTTC. Its protein product is CASSLGGGGRTGANVLTF.

This chain links TRBV5-1 with TRBJ2-7; D is perhaps TRBD1 or TRBD2 (6 bases each). The CDR3 runs to 12 residues. Germline assignment: CDR1 SGHRS and CDR2 YFSETQ. V lost 3 bases, J lost 9 bases, and 13 bases lay in between. The CDR3 loop is CASSYDRRVQYF. As DNA, the CDR3 is TGCGCCAGCAGCTATGACAGGAGGGTGCAGTACTTC.

The chain couples TRBV28 to TRBJ2-1; 13 bases map to TRBD2. This CDR3 has 16 amino acids. V was clipped by 3 bases and J by 12 bases; unmatched bases: 11. Germline CDR1 and CDR2: MDHEN and SYDVKM. CDR3 in DNA: TGTGCCAGCAGTTTTGGAGGGACTAGCGGGACTTTGGGGCAGTTCTTC. Translation gives CASSFGGTSGTLGQFF.

The V call is TRBV11-2, the J call TRBJ2-7; a possible D gene is TRBD2 (6 bases). V was cut by 5 bases and J by 3 bases, with 17 bases left in between. Germline V gives CDR1 SGHAT, CDR2 FQNNGV. The CDR3 runs to 15 residues. The CDR3: CASSPVSGSYYEQYF. Here the CDR3 DNA reads TGTGCCAGCAGCCCTGTTAGCGGCAGCTACTACGAGCAGTACTTC.

This rearrangement joins TRBV7-2 to TRBJ1-2; 7 bases fit TRBD1. J was trimmed by 1 base and V by 2 bases; bases with no gene match: 7. Germline CDR1 reads SGHTA; CDR2 reads FQGNSA. The CDR3 loop spans 16 amino acids. DNA for the CDR3: TGTGCCAGCAGCTTACTCGGACAGGCCCTTAACTATGGCTACACCTTC. Translating gives CASSLLGQALNYGYTF. The whole variable domain, remainder taken from reference TRBV7-2 and TRBJ1-2, is GAGVSQSPSNKVTEKGKDVELRCDPISGHTALYWYRQSLGQGLEFLIYFQGNSAPDKSGLPSDRFSAERTGGSVSTLTIQRTQQEDSAVYLCASSLLGQALNYGYTFGSGTRLTVV.

V gene TRBV19 combines with J gene TRBJ1-1, with D maybe TRBD1 (5 bases). The ends were cut back, 4 bases at V and 3 bases at J, with 15 bases in the middle. CDR1 is LNHDA, CDR2 SQIVND, per germline (reference sequence). This CDR3 is 15 amino acids long. CDR3 in amino acids: CASSTVRTGHTEAFF. The CDR3 bases are TGTGCCAGTAGTACCGTAAGAACAGGTCACACTGAAGCTTTCTTT.

The J gene is TRBJ1-6, the V gene TRBV5-1, with a weak D call TRBD1 (6 bases). The V gene's germline CDR1 is SGHRS and CDR2 YFSETQ. The CDR3 spans 16 residues. Trimming shortened V by 4 bases and J by 10 bases, and 21 bases separated the two germline ends. CDR3 protein: CASSPIGRQGKSPLHF. CDR3 sequence (DNA): TGCGCCAGCAGCCCCATCGGACGTCAGGGGAAATCACCCCTCCACTTT.

The J gene is TRBJ1-5, the V gene TRBV5-6; D may be TRBD1 (5 bases). The CDR3 sequence is 13 residues long. Germline V gives CDR1 SGHDT, CDR2 YYEEEE. V lost 2 bases and J lost 7, with 10 bases in between. CDR3 DNA sequence: TGTGCCAGCAGCTTCAGGGCTGGCCAGCCCCAGCATTTT. Its protein is CASSFRAGQPQHF.

The chain is built from TRBV15 and TRBJ2-2; D is perhaps TRBD1 or TRBD2 (6 bases each). V lost 2 bases to trimming and J lost 5 bases, with 30 bases between them. This CDR3 comprises 21 residues. CDR1 and CDR2 from the germline V gene are LNHNV and YYDKDF (reference sequence). CDR3 coding DNA: TGTGCCACCAGCAGACCTCTCCCCTGGGGGACAAGCGGGCAGGGGACCGGGGAGCTGTTTTTT. As protein: CATSRPLPWGTSGQGTGELFF.

This chain uses TRBV11-2 with TRBJ1-2, with D uncertain. Trimming took off 5 bases at V and 4 bases at J, with 17 bases between the two ends. CDR1 and CDR2 from the germline V gene are SGHAT and FQNNGV. The CDR3 is 15 residues long. Written as DNA, the CDR3 is TGTGCCAGCAGCCCTCAACAAGGTTCATTCTATGGCTACACCTTC. Its translation: CASSPQQGSFYGYTF.

This rearrangement joins TRBV7-9 to TRBJ2-1; D remains ambiguous. The CDR3 is 15 residues long. Germline lookup yields CDR1 SEHNR and CDR2 FQNEAQ (reference sequence). Trimming removed 2 bases from V and 3 bases from J, with 11 bases in between. The CDR3 DNA follows: TGTGCCAGCAGCTTAATTGACCCTAACTACAATGAGCAGTTCTTC. The encoded protein is CASSLIDPNYNEQFF.

Worth noting for this clone: Other DNA sequences in this specimen translate into the identical CDR3. The J gene is TRBJ2-3, the V gene TRBV5-1; D possibly corresponds to TRBD2 (5 bases). V was cut by 4 bases and J by 2 bases, with 20 bases left in between. From germline, CDR1 is SGHRS and CDR2 YFSETQ. CDR3 length: 17 amino acids. This CDR3 is CASSPPGRGRATDTQYF. CDR3 bases: TGCGCCAGCAGCCCTCCTGGGCGCGGGCGGGCCACAGATACGCAGTATTTT.

The rearrangement links TRBV9 to TRBJ2-6; D gene uncertain. V was pared by 0 bases and J by 3 bases, with 10 bases between. The CDR3 totals 16 residues. Germline V CDR1 and CDR2: SGDLS, YYNGEE. The CDR3, as DNA: TGTGCCAGCAGCGTAGGAGTCCTAGGTGGGGCCAACGTCCTGACTTTC. It codes for CASSVGVLGGANVLTF. The whole variable domain, remainder taken from reference TRBV9 and TRBJ2-6, is DSGVTQTPKHLITATGQRVTLRCSPRSGDLSVYWYQQSLDQGLQFLIQYYNGEERAKGNILERFSAQQFPDLHSELNLSSLELGDSALYFCASSVGVLGGANVLTFGAGSRLTVL.

V usage is TRBV5-1 and J usage is TRBJ2-4, with 9 bases that match TRBD2. CDR1 and CDR2 (germline): SGHRS, YFSETQ. This CDR3 is 15 amino acids long. V trimming: 0 bases; J trimming: 7 bases; junction bases outside the gene matches: 5. The DNA for the CDR3 is TGCGCCAGCAGCTTGGCCGGAGGACTAGCGAACATTCAGTACTTC. Translation: CASSLAGGLANIQYF.

This clone was detected a few times. The chain joins TRBV6-5 to TRBJ1-5; 7 bases map to TRBD1. The length of the CDR3 is 16 residues. Germline V gene data show CDR1 as MNHEY and CDR2 as SVGAGI. The junction had 11 bases not matched to a gene; V was cut back by 4 bases and J by 5 bases. The CDR3 sequence is CASSLNRGAGDQPQHF. CDR3 bases: TGTGCCAGCAGTTTAAACAGGGGCGCGGGGGATCAGCCCCAGCATTTT.

V and J are TRBV28 and TRBJ2-3; D is ambiguous. Trimming removed 9 bases at V and 2 bases at J, with 12 bases between. The length of the CDR3 is 13 residues. Germline lookup yields CDR1 MDHEN and CDR2 SYDVKM. The CDR3 loop is CASLGKFTDTQYF. The CDR3, as DNA: TGTGCCAGTTTAGGCAAATTCACAGATACGCAGTATTTT.